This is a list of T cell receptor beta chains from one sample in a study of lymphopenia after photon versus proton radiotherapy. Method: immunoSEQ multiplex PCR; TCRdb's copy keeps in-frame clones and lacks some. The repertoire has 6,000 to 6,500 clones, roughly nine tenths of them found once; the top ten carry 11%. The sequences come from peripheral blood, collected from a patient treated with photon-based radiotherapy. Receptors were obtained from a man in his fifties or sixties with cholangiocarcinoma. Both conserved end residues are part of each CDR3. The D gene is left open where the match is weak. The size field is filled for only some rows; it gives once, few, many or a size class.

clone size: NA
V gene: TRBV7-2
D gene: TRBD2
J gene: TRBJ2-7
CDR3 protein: CASSLGALAGVHEQYF
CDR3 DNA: TGTGCCAGCAGCTTAGGGGCCCTAGCGGGAGTCCACGAGCAGTACTTC

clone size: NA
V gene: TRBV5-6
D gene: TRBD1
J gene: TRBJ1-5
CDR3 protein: CASSSGTGGYQPQHF
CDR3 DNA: TGTGCCAGCAGCTCCGGGACAGGGGGCTATCAGCCCCAGCATTTT

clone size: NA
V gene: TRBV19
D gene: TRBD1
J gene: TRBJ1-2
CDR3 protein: CASRFTTGPNYGYTF
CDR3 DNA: TGTGCCAGTAGATTTACGACAGGGCCTAACTATGGCTACACCTTC

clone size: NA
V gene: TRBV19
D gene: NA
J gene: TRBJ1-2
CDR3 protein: CAIGGRGRGYTF
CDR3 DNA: TGTGCCATCGGGGGCAGGGGACGAGGCTACACCTTC

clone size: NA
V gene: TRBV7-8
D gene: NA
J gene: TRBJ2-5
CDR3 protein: CASSLARSQETQYF
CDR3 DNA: TGTGCCAGCAGCTTAGCCAGGTCGCAAGAGACCCAGTACTTC

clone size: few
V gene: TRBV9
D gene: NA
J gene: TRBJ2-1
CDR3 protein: CASSVGPSNEQFF
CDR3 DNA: TGTGCCAGCAGCGTGGGGCCGAGCAATGAGCAGTTCTTC

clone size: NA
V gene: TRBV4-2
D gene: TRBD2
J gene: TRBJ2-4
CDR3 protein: CASSPVAGLTKNIQYF
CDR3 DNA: TGTGCCAGCAGCCCCGTAGCGGGGCTTACCAAAAACATTCAGTACTTC

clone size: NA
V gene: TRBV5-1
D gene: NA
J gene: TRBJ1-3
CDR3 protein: CASSSGVSGNTIYF
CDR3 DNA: TGCGCCAGCAGCTCTGGAGTCTCTGGAAACACCATATATTTT

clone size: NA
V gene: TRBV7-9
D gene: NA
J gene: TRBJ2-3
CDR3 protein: CASSPPGALTDTQYF
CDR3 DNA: TGTGCCAGCAGCCCCCCTGGGGCGCTCACAGATACGCAGTATTTT

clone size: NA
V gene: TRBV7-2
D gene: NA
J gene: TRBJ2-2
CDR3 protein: CASSRSNTGELFF
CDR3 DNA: TGTGCCAGCAGCCGTTCGAACACCGGGGAGCTGTTTTTT

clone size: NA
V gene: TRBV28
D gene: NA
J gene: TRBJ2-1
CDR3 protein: CASSPLGGSSWDEQFF
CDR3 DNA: TGTGCCAGCAGCCCCCTAGGGGGTTCCTCATGGGATGAGCAGTTCTTC

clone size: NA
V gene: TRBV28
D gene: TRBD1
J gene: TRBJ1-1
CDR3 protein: CASSLSGGRGNTEAFF
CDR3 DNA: TGTGCCAGCAGTTTATCAGGGGGCAGGGGGAACACTGAAGCTTTCTTT

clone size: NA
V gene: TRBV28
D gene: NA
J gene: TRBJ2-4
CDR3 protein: CASSPEGGVNIQYF
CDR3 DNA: TGTGCCAGCAGCCCCGAGGGGGGCGTAAACATTCAGTACTTC

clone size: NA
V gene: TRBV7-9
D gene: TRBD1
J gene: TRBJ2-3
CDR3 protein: CASSFGQGIDTQYF
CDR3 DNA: TGTGCCAGCAGCTTTGGACAGGGTATAGATACGCAGTATTTT

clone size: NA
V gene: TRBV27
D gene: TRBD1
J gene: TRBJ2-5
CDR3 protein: CASIGQGDQETQYF
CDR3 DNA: TGTGCCAGCATCGGACAGGGCGACCAAGAGACCCAGTACTTC

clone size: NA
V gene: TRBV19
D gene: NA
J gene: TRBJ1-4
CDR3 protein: CASSIGLIGGEKLFF
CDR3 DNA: TGTGCCAGTAGTATCGGGCTCATCGGCGGTGAAAAACTGTTTTTT

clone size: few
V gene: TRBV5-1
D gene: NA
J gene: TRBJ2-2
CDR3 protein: CASSTDSNTGELFF
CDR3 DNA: TGCGCCAGCAGCACAGATTCGAACACCGGGGAGCTGTTTTTT

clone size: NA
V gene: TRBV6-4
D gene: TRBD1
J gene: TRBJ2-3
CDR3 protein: CASSELGQGADTQYF
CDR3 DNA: TGTGCCAGCAGTGAATTGGGACAGGGCGCCGATACGCAGTATTTT

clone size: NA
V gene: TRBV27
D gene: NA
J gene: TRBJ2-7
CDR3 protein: CASSLFGDRHEQYF
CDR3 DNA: TGTGCCAGCAGTTTATTTGGGGATCGCCACGAGCAGTACTTC

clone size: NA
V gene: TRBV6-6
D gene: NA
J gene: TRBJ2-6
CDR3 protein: CASSYYRAGANVLTF
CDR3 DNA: TGTGCCAGCAGTTACTACCGGGCTGGGGCCAACGTCCTGACTTTC

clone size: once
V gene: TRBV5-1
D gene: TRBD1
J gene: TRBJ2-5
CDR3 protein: CASSRTGSAETQYF
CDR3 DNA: TGCGCCAGCAGTCGGACAGGGAGTGCAGAGACCCAGTACTTC

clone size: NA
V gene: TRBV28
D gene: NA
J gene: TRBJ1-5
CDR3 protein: CASSWKSREGSNQPQHF
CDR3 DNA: TGTGCCAGCAGTTGGAAGTCGCGCGAAGGAAGCAATCAGCCCCAGCATTTT

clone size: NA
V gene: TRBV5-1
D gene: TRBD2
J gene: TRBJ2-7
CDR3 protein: CASSFGLAEPYEQYF
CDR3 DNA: TGCGCCAGCAGCTTCGGCCTAGCGGAACCATACGAGCAGTACTTC

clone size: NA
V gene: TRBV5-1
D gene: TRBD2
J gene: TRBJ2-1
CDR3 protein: CASSGGLAFDEQFF
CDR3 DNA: TGCGCCAGCAGCGGGGGACTAGCGTTTGATGAGCAGTTCTTC

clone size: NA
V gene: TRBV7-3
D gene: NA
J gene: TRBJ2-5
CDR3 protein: CASSLNPQETQYF
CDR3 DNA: TGTGCCAGCAGCTTAAATCCCCAAGAGACCCAGTACTTC